What follows are 25 T cell receptor beta chains derived from one specimen sequenced in a study of low-dose radiotherapy and immunotherapy resistance in tumors. Time point denoted: before trial treatment. Covering alpha and beta chains, TRAV- and TRBV-specific primers were used for the first-strand cDNA. With a constant-region primer and a V-primer adapter, TCRs were subjected to roughly 18 PCR cycles of amplification. TCRdb redid the calling of the reads with MiXCR, one entry per CDR3 protein. The sample contains 75,000 to 95,000 distinct CDR3 sequences, approximately 20% of which appear only once. The source was PBMCs, collected before treatment. All receptors derive from a male donor with prostate cancer.

This chain uses TRBV5-1 with TRBJ2-1; D is ambiguous. This CDR3 has 16 amino acids. CDR1 is SGHRS, CDR2 YFSETQ, per germline. Trimming removed 0 bases from V and 0 bases from J, with 10 bases in between. CDR3 sequence reads: CASSLADGSSYNEQFF. CDR3 nucleotides: TGCGCCAGCAGCTTGGCAGACGGAAGCTCCTACAATGAGCAGTTCTTC.

Ten or more counts support this clonotype. The rearrangement joins TRBV19 to TRBJ2-1, with 9 bases fitting TRBD2. This CDR3 spans 15 amino acids. After removal of 4 bases from V and 9 bases from J, the junction contained 10 bases not matched to a gene. The germline V gene has CDR1 LNHDA and CDR2 SQIVND (reference sequence). CDR3 bases: TGTGCCAGTAGTAGGGCGACTAGCGGAGGCCGTGAGCAGTTCTTC. This gives the protein CASSRATSGGREQFF.

In this sample, this clonotype turned up many times. This chain connects TRBV7-2 to TRBJ2-2, with D unresolved. This CDR3 has 13 amino acids. The germline gives CDR1 SGHTA, CDR2 FQGNSA. The V gene lost 1 base and the J gene lost 5 bases, with 5 bases spanning the gap. CDR3 in amino acids: CASSLVTTGELFF. As DNA, the CDR3 is TGTGCCAGCAGCTTAGTCACTACCGGGGAGCTGTTTTTT. The full variable domain, in which reference TRBV7-2 and TRBJ2-2 provide the parts outside the CDR3, is GAGVSQSPSNKVTEKGKDVELRCDPISGHTALYWYRQSLGQGLEFLIYFQGNSAPDKSGLPSDRFSAERTGGSVSTLTIQRTQQEDSAVYLCASSLVTTGELFFGEGSRLTVL.

This clonotype was picked up many times. V and J are TRBV6-2 or TRBV6-3 and TRBJ2-1; D ambiguous. Germline-derived CDR1 and CDR2 are MNHEY and SVGEGT. CDR3 length: 15 residues. The ends were cut back, 8 bases at V and 5 bases at J, with 19 bases in the middle. The CDR3 is CASLASYHPNNEQFF. In DNA form, the CDR3 reads TGTGCCAGCCTGGCCTCCTACCATCCTAACAATGAGCAGTTCTTC.

At least ten counts were recorded for this clonotype. The chain combines TRBV28 with TRBJ1-6; D remains unclear. Per the germline V gene, CDR1 is MDHEN and CDR2 is SYDVKM. The V and J ends lost 1 base and 5 bases respectively, with 9 bases between them. CDR3 length equals 15 residues. The CDR3 DNA follows: TGTGCCAGCAGTTTATCGGCAGAAGATAATTCACCCCTCCACTTT. Its translation: CASSLSAEDNSPLHF.

Many counts were recorded for this clonotype. CDR3 protein: CSVAPIYTDTQYF. CDR3 nucleotides: TGCAGCGTTGCCCCCATTTACACAGATACGCAGTATTTT. The chain is built from TRBV29-1 and TRBJ2-3; no clear D. Deletions cut 4 bases from V and 2 bases from J, with 10 bases between. Germline V gene data show CDR1 as SQVTM and CDR2 as ANQGSEA. The CDR3 is 13 amino acids.

Concerning this clonotype itself: A clone one base away is much larger, so this may be a read error. V usage is TRBV5-5 and J usage is TRBJ2-1; D perhaps matches TRBD2 (6 bases). CDR1 and CDR2 (germline): SGHKS, YYEKEE (reference sequence). The CDR3 sequence is 14 residues long. CDR3 protein: CASSPAGPYNEEFF. The CDR3 nucleotides read TGTGCCAGCAGTCCCGCGGGGCCCTACAATGAGGAGTTCTTC.

In this sample, this clonotype turned up many times. The chain is built from TRBV5-8 and TRBJ1-3, with D maybe TRBD1 (6 bases). The CDR3 extends over 16 amino acids. CDR1 is SGHTS, CDR2 YDEGEE, per germline. V was clipped by 6 bases and J by 0 bases, with 16 bases between them. CDR3 nucleotides: TGTGCCAGCAACCGGGGGACAACGAGCTCTGGAAACACCATATATTTT. It translates to CASNRGTTSSGNTIYF.

This clonotype was recorded at least ten times. The chain employs TRBV20-1 and TRBJ2-5; D is perhaps TRBD2 (6 bases). The CDR3 has 16 residues. V was shortened by 6 bases and J by 5 bases, with 25 bases between the two germline ends. In germline, CDR1 is DFQATT, CDR2 SNEGSKA (reference sequence). CDR3 residues: CSATTWDLNGIETQYF. The DNA for the CDR3 is TGCAGTGCAACCACCTGGGACTTGAATGGCATCGAGACCCAGTACTTC.

The table lists this clonotype with many counts. V is TRBV6-1 and J is TRBJ2-3; D possibly corresponds to TRBD1 (5 bases). The CDR3 has 13 residues. CDR1 is MNHNS, CDR2 SASEGT, per germline. Trimming removed 4 bases from V and 4 bases from J, with 9 bases in between. CDR3 bases: TGTGCCAGCAGTGCCAGGGCGCCAGATACGCAGTATTTT. Translating gives CASSARAPDTQYF.

The CDR3 spells CSAEHSPGSGNTIYF. The CDR3 coding sequence is TGCAGTGCCGAACACTCCCCCGGCTCTGGAAACACCATATATTTT. The chain joins TRBV20-1 to TRBJ1-3; no definite D call. CDR3 length: 15 residues. Trimming stripped 6 bases from V and 0 bases from J, with 15 bases between. CDR1 and CDR2 (germline): DFQATT, SNEGSKA (reference sequence).

This clonotype was seen ten or more times. The chain is built from TRBV5-1 and TRBJ1-4; 8 bases are shared with TRBD1. Trimming cost V 4 bases and J 3 bases; bases outside gene matches: 5. Germline loops: CDR1 SGHRS, CDR2 YFSETQ. The CDR3 consists of 15 residues. The CDR3 DNA reads TGCGCCAGCAGCCCAGGACAGGGACCTAATGAAAAACTGTTTTTT. It encodes CASSPGQGPNEKLFF.

This clonotype was recorded at least ten times. The chain joins TRBV11-2 to TRBJ2-3; no clear D gene. The CDR3 is made up of 12 amino acids. V was trimmed by 1 base and J by 6 bases, leaving 5 bases between them. In germline, CDR1 is SGHAT, CDR2 FQNNGV. The CDR3 region has the DNA TGTGCCAGCAGCTTAGTTTTGGATACGCAGTATTTT. As protein: CASSLVLDTQYF.

The J gene is TRBJ2-5, the V gene TRBV11-3; 10 bases fit TRBD2. Germline loops: CDR1 SGHNT, CDR2 YENEEA. Losses at the gene ends were 4 bases for V and 5 bases for J; bases not matched to a gene: 13. This CDR3 comprises 17 residues. The CDR3 protein is CASSYRDGSGLAETQYF. CDR3 DNA sequence: TGTGCCAGCAGCTACAGAGACGGCTCGGGACTAGCGGAGACCCAGTACTTC.

This clonotype was counted between two and nine times. A far more abundant clone sits one base away, making this likely a read error. V is TRBV5-1 and J is TRBJ2-7, with 15 nucleotides matching TRBD2. The V gene end was trimmed by 1 base and the J gene end by 7 bases; junction bases not matched to a gene: 15. The germline CDR1 and CDR2 sequences are SGHRS and YFSETQ. This CDR3 is 19 amino acids long. As DNA, the CDR3 is TGCGCCAGCAGCTTGCCTCCCGGACTAGCGGGAGGGCCCTACAATGAGCAGTACTTC. Translating it yields CASSLPPGLAGGPYNEQYF.

This clonotype came up many times. V and J are TRBV3-1 and TRBJ2-1, with 7 bases identical to TRBD2. Per the germline V gene, CDR1 is LGHDT and CDR2 is YNNKEL (reference sequence). With V trimmed by 1 base and J by 6 bases, 9 bases remained unmatched. This CDR3 contains 16 residues. The CDR3 DNA is TGTGCCAGCAGCCAAGGGGTAAGCGGGGTGGGCAATGAGCAGTTCTTC. Its translation: CASSQGVSGVGNEQFF.

This clonotype was detected ten times or more. The rearrangement joins TRBV14 to TRBJ1-1, with no clear D. Germline V gene sequence: CDR1 SGHDN, CDR2 FVKESK. The CDR3 contains 14 residues. The V end lost 4 bases, the J end lost 3 bases, and 12 bases lay between the germline ends. Written as DNA, the CDR3 is TGTGCCAGCAGCCGAGAACCAAGGTACACTGAAGCTTTCTTT. Translation gives CASSREPRYTEAFF.

This clonotype occurred a few times. The chain uses TRBV12-3 or TRBV12-4 and TRBJ2-2; D gene uncertain. The CDR3 totals 13 residues. V was clipped by 4 bases and J by 5 bases, with 8 bases between them. CDR3 nucleotides: TGTGCCAGCAGTTCCGGAAAGACCGGGGAGCTGTTTTTT. It encodes CASSSGKTGELFF.

This clonotype was seen repeatedly, ten times or more. The rearrangement links TRBV5-1 to TRBJ2-7, with D unclear. Per germline, CDR1 SGHRS and CDR2 YFSETQ. Trimming removed 4 bases at V and 1 base at J, with 9 bases between. This CDR3 comprises 13 residues. As DNA, the CDR3 is TGCGCCAGCAGCCCCACACCATCCTACGAGCAGTACTTC. Its translation is CASSPTPSYEQYF.

This clonotype has at least ten counts. The chain carries TRBV7-9 and TRBJ2-7; D gene unclear. This CDR3 is 12 amino acids long. Trimming pared 1 base from V and 9 bases from J, leaving 10 bases between. Germline V CDR1 and CDR2: SEHNR, FQNEAQ (reference sequence). Here the CDR3 DNA reads TGTGCCAGCAGCTTAGGGGGTAGCATGCAGTACTTC. It is translated as CASSLGGSMQYF.

This clonotype was seen ten or more times. The rearrangement joins TRBV12-3 or TRBV12-4 to TRBJ2-5; no clear D gene. The CDR3 covers 14 residues. Trimming removed 6 bases at V and 2 bases at J, with 13 bases between. The CDR3 DNA follows: TGTGCCAGCAGACGCTTGCAAACTCAAGAGACCCAGTACTTC. It encodes CASRRLQTQETQYF.

The chain links TRBV12-3 or TRBV12-4 to TRBJ2-1; 7 bases are a match to TRBD2. This CDR3 has 16 amino acids. The V gene end was trimmed by 3 bases and the J gene end by 8 bases; junction bases not matched to a gene: 13. This CDR3 reads CASSFVMAGSGDEQFF. DNA of the CDR3: TGTGCCAGCAGTTTTGTGATGGCAGGGAGCGGGGATGAGCAGTTCTTC.

This clonotype has a count of ten or more. This may be a read error, as it is one base from a much larger clone. This chain links TRBV3-1 with TRBJ2-7; the D is unclear. Germline V lookup: CDR1 LGHDT, CDR2 YNNKEL (reference sequence). This CDR3 region has 11 residues. Trimming pared 1 base from V and 5 bases from J, leaving 3 bases between. DNA for the CDR3: TGTGCCAGCAGCCAAGCCCACGAGCAGTACTTC. It yields the protein CASSQAHEQYF.

This clonotype was counted many times. CDR3 DNA sequence: TGCGCCAGCAGCTTAAACACCGCGTTGGACGAGCAGTACTTC. Protein sequence: CASSLNTALDEQYF. The chain links TRBV5-1 to TRBJ2-7, with no clear D. Deletions cut 2 bases from V and 5 bases from J, with 14 bases between. This CDR3 contains 14 residues. In germline, CDR1 is SGHRS, CDR2 YFSETQ.

Many counts were recorded for this clonotype. This chain connects TRBV28 to TRBJ2-4; 12 bases are shared with TRBD2. CDR3 length equals 16 residues. Germline assignment: CDR1 MDHEN and CDR2 SYDVKM. V lost 6 bases and J lost 8; bases outside the gene matches: 11. The DNA of the CDR3 is TGTGCCAGCAGACCTACGACTAGCGGGAGTATAGACATTCAGTACTTC. Translation gives CASRPTTSGSIDIQYF.